This passage covers 18 T cell receptor beta chains from one sample sequenced in a study of T-cell memory formation after mild COVID-19. TCRdb redid the calling of the 5' RACE reads with MiXCR, one entry per CDR3 protein. The sample consists of about 340,000 distinct CDR3 sequences, over 20% of them appearing once. The sample consisted of PBMCs or a T cell subset sorted from them (not recorded which). Every receptor here comes from an adult woman who had mild COVID-19 (a few samples of this study predate the infection). Cell type and time point are not known.

The table lists this clonotype with many counts. Given a much more abundant clone one base away, this may be a read error. The V call is TRBV7-9, the J call TRBJ2-3; no clear D gene. CDR1 and CDR2 (germline): SEHNR, FQNEAQ (reference sequence). The length of the CDR3 is 12 residues. Trimming left V 5 bases short and J 2 bases short, with 5 bases between. This CDR3 is CASSPTTDTQYF. In DNA form, the CDR3 reads TGTGCCAGCAGCCCTACCACAGATACGCAGTATTTT.

The CDR3 loop is CASSLRLTINTEAFF. Here the CDR3 DNA reads TGTGCCAGCAGCTTACGGCTTACTATTAACACTGAAGCTTTCTTT. The chain couples TRBV5-6 to TRBJ1-1; D call uncertain. V was clipped by 2 bases and J by 2 bases, with 13 bases between them. CDR3 size: 15 residues. Germline V CDR1 and CDR2: SGHDT, YYEEEE.

This clonotype was seen a few times. V usage is TRBV11-2 and J usage is TRBJ2-1, with D perhaps matching TRBD1 (6 bases). Germline CDR1 SGHAT, CDR2 FQNNGV. CDR3 length: 16 amino acids. Trimming pared 7 bases from V and 3 bases from J, leaving 19 bases between. CDR3 DNA sequence: TGTGCCAGCACCGTGTTGACAGGTGGGGGCTACAATGAGCAGTTCTTC. Translating it yields CASTVLTGGGYNEQFF.

V usage is TRBV11-2 and J usage is TRBJ1-2; unclear D gene. Germline V gene data show CDR1 as SGHAT and CDR2 as FQNNGV. This CDR3 comprises 14 residues. The germline V and J ends were trimmed by 5 bases and 8 bases, with 18 bases remaining between them. The CDR3 here is CASSQTRDEVGYTF. The CDR3 DNA reads as TGTGCCAGCAGCCAGACCCGGGATGAGGTCGGCTACACCTTC.

This clonotype was detected only a few times. The V and J genes are TRBV12-3 or TRBV12-4 and TRBJ2-5; 10 bases align to TRBD2. This CDR3 region has 16 residues. V trimming: 3 bases; J trimming: 5 bases; junction bases outside the gene matches: 9. CDR3 sequence: CASSFRLAGAAETQYF. The DNA of the CDR3 is TGTGCCAGCAGTTTTAGGCTAGCGGGAGCGGCGGAGACCCAGTACTTC.

A few counts support this clonotype. This chain links TRBV7-6 with TRBJ2-7; a possible D gene is TRBD1 (5 bases). This CDR3 contains 15 residues. Trimming removed 3 bases at V and 3 bases at J, with 15 bases between. Germline lookup yields CDR1 SGHVS and CDR2 FNYEAQ. In nucleotides, the CDR3 is TGTGCCAGCAGCTTGGGTTGGCAGGGAAGCTACGAGCAGTACTTC. Amino acid sequence: CASSLGWQGSYEQYF. The entire variable domain, with the rest obtained from reference TRBV7-6 and TRBJ2-7, is as follows: GAGVSQSPRYKVTKRGQDVALRCDPISGHVSLYWYRQALGQGPEFLTYFNYEAQQDKSGLPNDRFSAERPEGSISTLTIQRTEQRDSAMYRCASSLGWQGSYEQYFGPGTRLTVT.

This clonotype has just one count. The chain employs TRBV7-9 and TRBJ2-2; the match to TRBD1 covers 8 bases. Looked up from germline, CDR1 is SEHNR and CDR2 is FQNEAQ (reference sequence). The CDR3 loop spans 17 amino acids. Trimming cost V 5 bases and J 2 bases; bases outside gene matches: 10. As DNA, the CDR3 is TGTGCCAGCAGCCCTCCGGGACAGGTTTCTAACACCGGGGAGCTGTTTTTT. This sequence encodes CASSPPGQVSNTGELFF.

This clonotype was picked up a small number of times. J is TRBJ2-1 and V is TRBV24-1; TRBD2 matches 11 bases. The CDR3 length is 17 residues. Germline V gene sequence: CDR1 KGHDR, CDR2 SFDVKD. J lost 4 bases, V lost 2 bases, and 6 bases had no gene match. CDR3 sequence: CATSDSLAGGPYNEQFF. The CDR3 DNA sequence: TGTGCCACCAGTGATTCGTTAGCGGGAGGGCCGTACAATGAGCAGTTCTTC.

This clonotype was counted many times. The chain joins TRBV7-6 to TRBJ1-6; D call uncertain. Trimming removed 10 bases at V and 7 bases at J, with 17 bases between. The CDR3 contains 14 residues. In germline, CDR1 is SGHVS, CDR2 FNYEAQ. CDR3 nucleotide sequence: TGTGCCACCCAGCTACTCGACGGGAATTCACCCCTCCACTTT. The encoded protein is CATQLLDGNSPLHF.

This clonotype was picked up a small number of times. The chain combines TRBV19 with TRBJ1-1; D not certain. This CDR3 contains 13 residues. Trimming removed 2 bases at V and 0 bases at J, with 4 bases between. The V gene's germline CDR1 is LNHDA and CDR2 SQIVND (reference sequence). The CDR3 here is CASSILLNTEAFF. CDR3 bases: TGTGCCAGTAGTATACTTCTGAACACTGAAGCTTTCTTT.

In its sample, this clonotype was seen a few times. This chain connects TRBV20-1 to TRBJ1-5; tentative D call: TRBD1 (5 bases). The CDR3 sequence is 14 residues long. Germline CDR1 DFQATT, CDR2 SNEGSKA (reference sequence). Trimming pared 0 bases from V and 5 bases from J, leaving 11 bases between. DNA for the CDR3: TGCAGTGCTAGAGACAGGGTGGGGCATCAGCCCCAGCATTTT. It encodes CSARDRVGHQPQHF.

The chain carries TRBV10-3 and TRBJ1-2, with 9 bases that match TRBD1. Trimming took 4 bases from V and 12 from J; bases not matched to a gene: 3. The CDR3 covers 11 residues. Looked up from germline, CDR1 is ENHRY and CDR2 is SYGVKD. The CDR3 here is CAISAGQGNTF. The CDR3 DNA reads as TGTGCCATCAGTGCGGGACAGGGCAACACCTTC.

The chain combines TRBV20-1 with TRBJ2-5, with 9 positions matching TRBD1. This CDR3 spans 13 amino acids. The germline V gene encodes CDR1 DFQATT and CDR2 SNEGSKA (reference sequence). V was clipped by 5 bases and J by 2 bases; unmatched bases: 3. CDR3 nucleotides: TGCAGTGCTGGACAGGGGAAGCAAGAGACCCAGTACTTC. It yields the protein CSAGQGKQETQYF.

The chain joins TRBV5-6 to TRBJ2-1, with D perhaps given as TRBD1 or TRBD2 (5 bases each). Trimming shortened V by 0 bases and J by 0 bases, and 13 bases separated the two germline ends. The CDR3 runs to 17 residues. Germline CDR1 reads SGHDT; CDR2 reads YYEEEE. The CDR3 coding sequence is TGTGCCAGCAGCTTGGTGGGACCATTAAGCTCCTACAATGAGCAGTTCTTC. This sequence encodes CASSLVGPLSSYNEQFF.

This clonotype showed up just a few times. V gene TRBV6-2 or TRBV6-3 combines with J gene TRBJ1-6, with no clear D. V was clipped by 3 bases and J by 8 bases, with 8 bases between them. CDR1 is MNHEY, CDR2 SVGEGT, per germline. The CDR3 length is 13 residues. CDR3 amino acids: CASSYSGDSPLHF. The CDR3 region has the DNA TGTGCCAGCAGTTATAGCGGAGATTCACCCCTCCACTTT.

The genes are TRBV4-3 and TRBJ1-1; D is perhaps TRBD1 (6 bases). The CDR3 loop spans 16 amino acids. V lost 0 bases, J lost 3 bases, and 14 bases lay in between. Germline V gene sequence: CDR1 LGHNA, CDR2 YSLEER. The CDR3 sequence is CASSQDLGGLDTEAFF. The DNA of the CDR3 is TGCGCCAGCAGCCAAGATTTGGGGGGCCTGGACACTGAAGCTTTCTTT.

Only a few counts were recorded for this clonotype. The V gene is TRBV20-1, the J gene TRBJ1-2; D perhaps matches TRBD1 (5 bases). This CDR3 is built from 16 residues. CDR1 is DFQATT and CDR2 is SNEGSKA in the germline V gene (reference sequence). V lost 4 bases and J lost 7, with 25 bases in between. In nucleotides, the CDR3 is TGCAGTGCTACCCGGGATTCCGGAGGGGTGTTATTTGGCTACACCTTC. Amino acids: CSATRDSGGVLFGYTF.

CDR3 protein: CASSPRGGPGGLSGSYNEQFF. CDR3 bases: TGTGCCAGCAGTCCAAGGGGGGGGCCAGGGGGCTTATCGGGCTCCTACAATGAGCAGTTCTTC. The V call is TRBV27, the J call TRBJ2-1, with D possibly being TRBD1 (8 bases). V lost 5 bases and J lost 0, with 29 bases in between. There are 21 residues in the CDR3. From germline, CDR1 is MNHEY and CDR2 SMNVEV (reference sequence).